Shown below are 8 T cell receptor beta chains from a single sample sequenced in a study of T-cell memory formation after mild COVID-19. A single record per CDR3 protein comes from TCRdb applying MiXCR to the 5' RACE reads. The sample consists of 200,000 to 300,000 distinct CDR3 sequences, roughly 14% of them appearing once. Sequenced material: PBMCs or a T cell subset sorted from them (not recorded which). The receptor set was obtained from an adult woman who had mild COVID-19 (a few samples of this study predate the infection). Cell type and time point are not known.

Many counts were recorded for this clonotype. The rearrangement uses TRBV19 and TRBJ2-3, with D hard to call. Germline V gives CDR1 LNHDA, CDR2 SQIVND (reference sequence). Trimming removed 5 bases at V and 4 bases at J, with 10 bases between. The CDR3 is 13 amino acids. The CDR3 reads CASSVGLADTQYF. The CDR3 nucleotides read TGTGCCAGTAGTGTGGGTCTGGCAGATACGCAGTATTTT.

The genes are TRBV15 and TRBJ2-7; TRBD1 matches 11 bases. Germline CDR1 and CDR2: LNHNV and YYDKDF (reference sequence). The CDR3 runs to 14 residues. The junction had 11 bases not matched to a gene; V was cut back by 5 bases and J by 11 bases. The CDR3 reads CATSSPGQGVMKYF. The DNA for the CDR3 is TGTGCCACCAGCTCACCGGGACAGGGGGTAATGAAGTACTTC.

V and J are TRBV9 and TRBJ1-1; perhaps TRBD1 as D (5 bases). The CDR3 runs 16 residues. Trimming stripped 4 bases from V and 0 bases from J, with 16 bases between. Looked up from germline, CDR1 is SGDLS and CDR2 is YYNGEE. The CDR3 sequence: CASSPNTGAMNTEAFF. CDR3 DNA sequence: TGTGCCAGCAGCCCCAACACCGGGGCCATGAACACTGAAGCTTTCTTT.

The CDR3 reads CASSQVDSVLGYTF. CDR3 DNA sequence: TGCGCCAGCAGCCAAGTGGATAGTGTGTTAGGCTACACCTTC. The chain joins TRBV4-1 to TRBJ1-2; the D is unclear. V lost 1 base and J 8 bases, leaving 14 bases between the germline ends. The CDR3 has 14 amino acids. CDR1 and CDR2 from the germline V gene are MGHRA and YSYEKL.

The chain uses TRBV6-6 and TRBJ2-1; 8 bases agree with TRBD1. Germline-derived CDR1 and CDR2 are MNHNY and SVGAGI (reference sequence). After removal of 6 bases from V and 0 bases from J, the junction contained 16 bases not matched to a gene. The CDR3 covers 19 residues. CDR3 amino acids: CASRNRTGRISGSYNEQFF. The CDR3 DNA follows: TGTGCCAGCAGAAACCGGACAGGGCGGATTTCGGGCTCCTACAATGAGCAGTTCTTC.

This clonotype was seen more than once but under ten times. The V call is TRBV6-5, the J call TRBJ2-7; D gene unclear. Trimming stripped 0 bases from V and 0 bases from J, with 12 bases between. CDR1 and CDR2 (germline): MNHEY, SVGAGI. This CDR3 is built from 16 residues. CDR3 sequence reads: CASSYSNGPLSYEQYF. The CDR3 nucleotides read TGTGCCAGCAGTTACTCGAATGGGCCGCTCTCCTACGAGCAGTACTTC.

V is TRBV10-3 and J is TRBJ2-1; no definite D call. There are 13 residues in the CDR3. CDR1 is ENHRY and CDR2 is SYGVKD in the germline V gene. V lost 0 bases and J 7 bases, leaving 7 bases between the germline ends. CDR3 DNA: TGTGCCATCAGTGAGTCGAACTCAAATGAGCAGTTCTTC. Translation gives CAISESNSNEQFF.

The chain has TRBV7-2 and TRBJ1-1, with TRBD1 matching 8 bases. Trimming at V came to 5 bases and at J to 5 bases, leaving 7 bases not matched to a gene. CDR1 and CDR2 (germline): SGHTA, FQGNSA. CDR3 length: 14 amino acids. CDR3 sequence: CASSEIQGGTEAFF. The CDR3 coding sequence is TGTGCCAGCAGCGAAATACAGGGGGGAACTGAAGCTTTCTTT. The full variable domain, with the rest looked up from reference TRBV7-2 and TRBJ1-1, is GAGVSQSPSNKVTEKGKDVELRCDPISGHTALYWYRQSLGQGLEFLIYFQGNSAPDKSGLPSDRFSAERTGGSVSTLTIQRTQQEDSAVYLCASSEIQGGTEAFFGQGTRLTVV.